The entry below gives a single T cell receptor (beta chain) sequence along with its context. Its antigen remains unknown. These data belong to a study of T cell responses to AZD1222 COVID-19 vaccine. Study-wide points: Clonal diversity was possibly underestimated; the donors were predominantly white British and more often female. Baseline seropositivity characterized only six AZD1222 recipients. Variant regions that are unmutated are reportedly the target of nearly half of spike-specific TCRs.

Some clones are missing from TCRdb's copy, which holds only in-frame ones; the method was immunoSEQ multiplex PCR. The sample records 90,000 to 150,000 clones, around 90% being singletons. The clonotype was recovered from an adult in good health. This material consisted of peripheral blood, taken on day 0 of AZD1222 vaccination.

The CDR3 sequence: CASHRGGAPFSSYEQYF. CDR3 in DNA: TGCGCCAGCCATCGCGGGGGGGCGCCCTTCAGCTCCTACGAGCAGTACTTC. This rearrangement joins TRBV5-1 to TRBJ2-7; 9 bases agree with TRBD2. This CDR3 spans 17 amino acids. Trimming took 7 bases from V and 0 from J; bases not matched to a gene: 14. CDR1 and CDR2 (germline): SGHRS, YFSETQ. The full variable domain, its missing parts supplied by reference TRBV5-1 and TRBJ2-7, is KAGVTQTPRYLIKTRGQQVTLSCSPISGHRSVSWYQQTPGQGLQFLFEYFSETQRNKGNFPGRFSGRQFSNSRSEMNVSTLELGDSALYLCASHRGGAPFSSYEQYFGPGTRLTVT.